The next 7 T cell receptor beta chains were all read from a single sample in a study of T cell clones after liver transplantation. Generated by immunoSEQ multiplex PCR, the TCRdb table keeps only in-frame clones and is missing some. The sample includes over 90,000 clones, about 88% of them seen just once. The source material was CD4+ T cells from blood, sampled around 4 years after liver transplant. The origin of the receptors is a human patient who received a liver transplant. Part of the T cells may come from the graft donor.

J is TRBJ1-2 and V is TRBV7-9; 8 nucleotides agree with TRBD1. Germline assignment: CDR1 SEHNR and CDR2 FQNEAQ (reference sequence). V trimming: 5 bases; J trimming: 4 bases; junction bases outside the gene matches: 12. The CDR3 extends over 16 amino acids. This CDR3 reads CASSRTTGAGGYGYTF. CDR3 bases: TGTGCCAGCAGCCGCACGACAGGGGCCGGAGGCTATGGCTACACCTTC. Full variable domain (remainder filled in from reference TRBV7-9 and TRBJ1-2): DTGVSQNPRHKITKRGQNVTFRCDPISEHNRLYWYRQTLGQGPEFLTYFQNEAQLEKSRLLSDRFSAERPKGSFSTLEIQRTEQGDSAMYLCASSRTTGAGGYGYTFGSGTRLTVV.

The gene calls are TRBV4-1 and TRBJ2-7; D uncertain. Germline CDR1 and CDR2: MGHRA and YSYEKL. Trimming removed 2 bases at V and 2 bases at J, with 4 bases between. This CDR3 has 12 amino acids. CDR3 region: CASSQQTYEQYF. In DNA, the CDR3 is TGCGCCAGCAGCCAACAGACCTACGAGCAGTACTTC.

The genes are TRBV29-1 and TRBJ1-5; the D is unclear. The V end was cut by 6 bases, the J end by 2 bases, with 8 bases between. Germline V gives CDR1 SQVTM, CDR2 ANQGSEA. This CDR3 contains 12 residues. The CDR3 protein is CSVKEGNQPQHF. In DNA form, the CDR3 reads TGCAGCGTAAAAGAGGGCAATCAGCCCCAGCATTTT.

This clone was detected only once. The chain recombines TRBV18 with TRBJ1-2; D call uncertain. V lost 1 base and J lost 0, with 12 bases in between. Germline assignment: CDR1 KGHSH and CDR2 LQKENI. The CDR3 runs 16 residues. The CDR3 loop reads CASSPRDGLANYGYTF. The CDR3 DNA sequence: TGTGCCAGCTCACCACGCGACGGCCTAGCTAACTATGGCTACACCTTC.

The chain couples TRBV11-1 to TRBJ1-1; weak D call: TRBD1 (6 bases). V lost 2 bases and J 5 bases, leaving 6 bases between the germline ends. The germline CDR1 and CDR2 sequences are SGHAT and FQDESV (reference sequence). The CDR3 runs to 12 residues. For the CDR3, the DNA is TGTGCCAGCAGCTTAAGGGGGACTGAAGCTTTCTTT. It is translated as CASSLRGTEAFF. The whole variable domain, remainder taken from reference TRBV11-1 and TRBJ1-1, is EAEVAQSPRYKITEKSQAVAFWCDPISGHATLYWYRQILGQGPELLVQFQDESVVDDSQLPKDRFSAERLKGVDSTLKIQPAELGDSAMYLCASSLRGTEAFFGQGTRLTVV.

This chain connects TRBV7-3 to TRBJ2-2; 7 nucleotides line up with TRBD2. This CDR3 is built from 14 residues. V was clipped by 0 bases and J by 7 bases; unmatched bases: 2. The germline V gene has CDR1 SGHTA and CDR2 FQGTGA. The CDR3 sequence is CASSLTTSVGELFF. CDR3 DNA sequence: TGTGCCAGCAGCTTAACAACTAGCGTCGGGGAGCTGTTTTTT. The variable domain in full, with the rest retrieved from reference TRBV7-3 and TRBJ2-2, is GAGVSQTPSNKVTEKGKYVELRCDPISGHTALYWYRQSLGQGPEFLIYFQGTGAADDSGLPNDRFFAVRPEGSVSTLKIQRTERGDSAVYLCASSLTTSVGELFFGEGSRLTVL.

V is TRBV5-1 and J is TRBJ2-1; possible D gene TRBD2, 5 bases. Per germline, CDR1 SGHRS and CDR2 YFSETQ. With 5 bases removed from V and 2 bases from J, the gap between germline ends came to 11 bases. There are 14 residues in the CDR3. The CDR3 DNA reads TGCGCCAGCAGGGCCGGGGAGACCTACAATGAGCAGTTCTTC. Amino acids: CASRAGETYNEQFF.